The 27 T cell receptor beta chains below all came from one sample that was sequenced in a study of blood T cell repertoires in COVID-19. Produced via immunoSEQ multiplex PCR; TCRdb's table is partial and in-frame only. The table lists around 420,000 clones, around 90% of them singletons. Material for sequencing was PBMCs or T cells enriched from blood (not recorded which). These receptors all stem from a woman in her forties with acute COVID-19.

This rearrangement joins TRBV12-3 or TRBV12-4 to TRBJ1-1; no clear D gene. This CDR3 is built from 11 residues. V was trimmed by 8 bases and J by 6 bases, leaving 10 bases between them. The CDR3 is CASQIRAEAFF. The DNA of the CDR3 is TGTGCCAGCCAAATCCGGGCTGAAGCTTTCTTT.

This chain joins TRBV6-2 or TRBV6-3 and TRBJ1-6, with TRBD1 matching 7 bases. CDR1 is MNHEY, CDR2 SVGEGT, per germline. The CDR3 length is 16 residues. Germline trimming cut 5 bases from V and 5 bases from J; bases unmatched to any gene: 9. The CDR3 region is CASSRLWDSNNSPLHF. CDR3 nucleotide sequence: TGTGCCAGCAGTAGACTCTGGGACAGCAATAATTCACCCCTCCACTTT.

This clone was seen only a few times. This sequence joins TRBV24-1 and TRBJ2-1; TRBD2 aligns across 9 bases. Germline values: CDR1 KGHDR, CDR2 SFDVKD. Trimming cost V 9 bases and J 4 bases; bases outside gene matches: 3. CDR3 length: 13 residues. In DNA form, the CDR3 reads TGTGCCACCGGGACTAGCAGTTACAATGAGCAGTTCTTC. Residues: CATGTSSYNEQFF.

In DNA form, the CDR3 reads TGCGCCAGCAGCTACTCGTTAACAGGGGAAAACATTCAGTACTTC. Translated: CASSYSLTGENIQYF. The chain employs TRBV5-1 and TRBJ2-4; 7 bases line up with TRBD1. The germline CDR1 and CDR2 sequences are SGHRS and YFSETQ. CDR3 length: 15 residues. V was clipped by 3 bases and J by 5 bases; unmatched bases: 8.

DNA for the CDR3: TGCGCCAGCAGCCAAAGCCCAGGGCAAGACGAGCAGTACTTC. It is translated as CASSQSPGQDEQYF. The gene calls are TRBV4-1 and TRBJ2-7, with D possibly TRBD1 on 5 matching bases. The CDR3 is 14 amino acids. The V and J ends lost 2 bases and 5 bases respectively, with 13 bases between them. CDR1 is MGHRA, CDR2 YSYEKL, per germline.

The chain employs TRBV5-5 and TRBJ2-3; D remains unclear. The V gene's germline CDR1 is SGHKS and CDR2 YYEKEE (reference sequence). V was shortened by 1 base and J by 0 bases, with 9 bases between the two germline ends. The CDR3 spans 15 residues. The CDR3 region is CASSLSQTSTDTQYF. DNA of the CDR3: TGTGCCAGCAGCTTGTCGCAGACAAGCACAGATACGCAGTATTTT.

This clone was counted once. The genes are TRBV5-5 and TRBJ2-2; 9 bases agree with TRBD1. V lost 5 bases and J lost 6; bases outside the gene matches: 8. CDR3 length equals 15 residues. Germline V gene data show CDR1 as SGHKS and CDR2 as YYEKEE (reference sequence). CDR3 sequence (DNA): TGTGCCAGCAGACGGGACAGGGCGAATTCCGGGGAGCTGTTTTTT. This translates into CASRRDRANSGELFF.

The gene calls are TRBV24-1 and TRBJ1-5; 8 positions match TRBD1. This CDR3 is 16 amino acids long. Trimming removed 3 bases from V and 0 bases from J; junction bases left unmatched: 3. Per germline, CDR1 KGHDR and CDR2 SFDVKD. This chain's CDR3 is CATSDPGQGSNQPQHF. As DNA, the CDR3 is TGTGCCACCAGTGATCCCGGACAGGGTAGCAATCAGCCCCAGCATTTT.

This chain uses TRBV2 with TRBJ1-2, with 7 positions matching TRBD1. The length of the CDR3 is 13 residues. V was pared by 7 bases and J by 4 bases, with 6 bases of the junction left unmatched. Per the germline V gene, CDR1 is SNHLY and CDR2 is FYNNEI. The CDR3 nucleotides read TGTGCCAGCAAACAGGGGCAAAGCTATGGCTACACCTTC. Its translation is CASKQGQSYGYTF.

A remark on this clone: Additional DNA sequences in this sample encode the identical CDR3. The chain recombines TRBV29-1 with TRBJ1-2; D unresolved. The V gene lost 4 bases and the J gene lost 5 bases, with 8 bases spanning the gap. This CDR3 is built from 11 residues. Germline values: CDR1 SQVTM, CDR2 ANQGSEA. The CDR3 DNA reads as TGCAGCGTTGCTTCGGGTTATGGCTACACCTTC. Amino acid sequence: CSVASGYGYTF.

The gene calls are TRBV9 and TRBJ1-2; D is ambiguous. V was shortened by 4 bases and J by 0 bases, with 13 bases between the two germline ends. The CDR3 length is 15 residues. Germline V gives CDR1 SGDLS, CDR2 YYNGEE. CDR3 amino acids: CASSPFGEANYGYTF. In DNA form, the CDR3 reads TGTGCCAGCAGCCCATTCGGGGAAGCTAACTATGGCTACACCTTC.

This sequence joins TRBV11-2 and TRBJ2-5, with 13 positions matching TRBD2. The germline V gene encodes CDR1 SGHAT and CDR2 FQNNGV. J lost 1 base, V lost 2 bases, and 1 base had no gene match. The CDR3 is 16 amino acids. The CDR3 loop reads CASSLTSGGAQETQYF. DNA of the CDR3: TGTGCCAGCAGCTTAACTAGCGGGGGGGCCCAAGAGACCCAGTACTTC.

The rearrangement joins TRBV27 to TRBJ1-2; 8 nucleotides agree with TRBD1. Trimming removed 6 bases from V and 3 bases from J; junction bases left unmatched: 6. Looked up from germline, CDR1 is MNHEY and CDR2 is SMNVEV (reference sequence). The CDR3 extends over 14 amino acids. The CDR3 bases are TGTGCCAGCAGCCTAGGACAGGGTCACTATGGCTACACCTTC. Its translation: CASSLGQGHYGYTF.

For the CDR3, the DNA is TGCAGCGTTGAACAGCAGGATCCGACTAACTATGGCTACACCTTC. Residues: CSVEQQDPTNYGYTF. The chain uses TRBV29-1 and TRBJ1-2; D is ambiguous. V gave up 2 bases and J gave up 0 bases, with 13 bases separating them. CDR1 SQVTM and CDR2 ANQGSEA come from the germline V gene. The CDR3 covers 15 residues.

The rearrangement uses TRBV11-2 and TRBJ2-5, with 8 positions matching TRBD2. With 4 bases clipped from V and 2 bases from J, the junction kept 12 bases outside the gene matches. From germline, CDR1 is SGHAT and CDR2 FQNNGV. The CDR3 is 17 amino acids. The CDR3 coding sequence is TGTGCCAGCAGCTCTGTGATTCGGGGGGGTATTCAAGAGACCCAGTACTTC. Translated: CASSSVIRGGIQETQYF.

The chain couples TRBV5-4 to TRBJ2-7; no firm D call. Germline CDR1 and CDR2: SGHNT and YYREEE (reference sequence). This CDR3 comprises 14 residues. Trimming shortened V by 0 bases and J by 0 bases, and 7 bases separated the two germline ends. The CDR3 region is CASSLGLNSYEQYF. CDR3 nucleotide sequence: TGTGCCAGCAGCTTGGGACTCAACTCCTACGAGCAGTACTTC.

This chain joins TRBV4-2 and TRBJ2-7; a possible D gene is TRBD2 (6 bases). The V and J ends lost 1 base and 0 bases respectively, with 10 bases between them. The CDR3 runs to 15 residues. Germline V gene sequence: CDR1 LGHNA, CDR2 YNFKEQ. The chain's CDR3 is CASSQGGEASYEQYF. Written as DNA, the CDR3 is TGTGCCAGCAGCCAAGGGGGGGAGGCCTCCTACGAGCAGTACTTC.

V usage is TRBV2 and J usage is TRBJ1-4; 9 bases agree with TRBD1. The CDR3 is 14 residues long. The V gene's germline CDR1 is SNHLY and CDR2 FYNNEI. V trimming: 6 bases; J trimming: 5 bases; junction bases outside the gene matches: 4. The CDR3 spells CASSRQGGNEKLFF. CDR3 nucleotides: TGTGCCAGCAGCAGACAGGGGGGCAATGAAAAACTGTTTTTT.

In its sample, this clone was seen a few times. The chain combines TRBV4-1 with TRBJ1-4; no definite D call. V lost 0 bases to trimming and J lost 8 bases, with 19 bases between them. The CDR3 has 17 residues. Germline assignment: CDR1 MGHRA and CDR2 YSYEKL. DNA for the CDR3: TGCGCCAGCAGCCAAGATCGGTCGGAGGCAAGCCTCGAAAAACTGTTTTTT. Amino acid sequence: CASSQDRSEASLEKLFF.

CDR3 sequence: CAWSGDRMNTEAFF. In nucleotides, the CDR3 is TGTGCCTGGAGTGGGGACAGGATGAACACTGAAGCTTTCTTT. The J gene is TRBJ1-1, the V gene TRBV30; 8 nucleotides agree with TRBD1. Unmatched junction bases numbered 1, after V lost 1 base and J lost 0 bases. CDR1 and CDR2 from the germline V gene are GTSNPN and SVGIG (reference sequence). CDR3 size: 14 residues.

V usage is TRBV6-5 and J usage is TRBJ1-1; 8 bases align to TRBD1. Germline CDR1 and CDR2: MNHEY and SVGAGI. This CDR3 has 15 residues. V gave up 6 bases and J gave up 1 base; unmatched junction bases: 7. The chain's CDR3 is CASRINRGENTEAFF. In nucleotides, the CDR3 is TGTGCCAGCAGAATAAACAGGGGGGAGAACACTGAAGCTTTCTTT.

CDR3 protein: CASSEAGDQPQHF. For the CDR3, the DNA is TGTGCCAGCAGTGAAGCGGGCGATCAGCCCCAGCATTTT. J is TRBJ1-5 and V is TRBV6-1; D is unresolved. CDR3 length: 13 amino acids. Deletions cut 0 bases from V and 5 bases from J, with 5 bases between. Germline V CDR1 and CDR2: MNHNS, SASEGT.

In its sample, this clone was seen a few times. The rearrangement uses TRBV7-6 and TRBJ1-2; perhaps TRBD1 as D (5 bases). The CDR3 runs to 16 residues. CDR1 SGHVS and CDR2 FNYEAQ come from the germline V gene. V lost 4 bases to trimming and J lost 4 bases, with 19 bases between them. The CDR3 region has the DNA TGTGCCAGCAGCTCCCTTCAGGGCCCGAAGTCCTATGGCTACACCTTC. Translating it yields CASSSLQGPKSYGYTF. The full variable domain, its missing parts supplied by reference TRBV7-6 and TRBJ1-2, is GAGVSQSPRYKVTKRGQDVALRCDPISGHVSLYWYRQALGQGPEFLTYFNYEAQQDKSGLPNDRFSAERPEGSISTLTIQRTEQRDSAMYRCASSSLQGPKSYGYTFGSGTRLTVV.

About this clone: The same CDR3 arises from other DNA sequences in this sample as well. This rearrangement joins TRBV5-1 to TRBJ1-5; a weak D match, TRBD1 (5 bases). The germline V and J ends were trimmed by 0 bases and 0 bases, with 7 bases remaining between them. This CDR3 contains 15 residues. Germline V gene data show CDR1 as SGHRS and CDR2 as YFSETQ. DNA for the CDR3: TGCGCCAGCAGCTTGGGTGACAGTAGCAATCAGCCCCAGCATTTT. Translation: CASSLGDSSNQPQHF.

The chain links TRBV7-2 to TRBJ1-5, with unresolved D. The V end was cut by 3 bases, the J end by 1 base, with 7 bases between. Germline V gene sequence: CDR1 SGHTA, CDR2 FQGNSA. CDR3 length: 14 amino acids. Written as DNA, the CDR3 is TGTGCCAGCAGCTTTGGAGTCAGCAATCAGCCCCAGCATTTT. Its translation is CASSFGVSNQPQHF. The complete variable domain, with remaining parts taken from reference TRBV7-2 and TRBJ1-5, reads GAGVSQSPSNKVTEKGKDVELRCDPISGHTALYWYRQSLGQGLEFLIYFQGNSAPDKSGLPSDRFSAERTGGSVSTLTIQRTQQEDSAVYLCASSFGVSNQPQHFGDGTRLSIL.

This CDR3 reads CASSFQLQGQPQHF. CDR3 nucleotides: TGTGCCAGCAGTTTCCAATTACAGGGACAGCCCCAGCATTTT. This sequence joins TRBV6-5 and TRBJ1-5; weak D call: TRBD1 (6 bases). V lost 4 bases, J lost 7 bases, and 14 bases lay in between. The CDR3 runs 14 residues. Germline assignment: CDR1 MNHEY and CDR2 SVGAGI.

The chain uses TRBV4-2 and TRBJ2-5, with TRBD1 matching 10 bases. V trimming: 1 base; J trimming: 5 bases; junction bases outside the gene matches: 1. CDR1 LGHNA and CDR2 YNFKEQ come from the germline V gene. The CDR3 runs 14 residues. As DNA, the CDR3 is TGTGCCAGCAGCCAAGGACAGGGGGCCGAGACCCAGTACTTC. Protein product: CASSQGQGAETQYF.